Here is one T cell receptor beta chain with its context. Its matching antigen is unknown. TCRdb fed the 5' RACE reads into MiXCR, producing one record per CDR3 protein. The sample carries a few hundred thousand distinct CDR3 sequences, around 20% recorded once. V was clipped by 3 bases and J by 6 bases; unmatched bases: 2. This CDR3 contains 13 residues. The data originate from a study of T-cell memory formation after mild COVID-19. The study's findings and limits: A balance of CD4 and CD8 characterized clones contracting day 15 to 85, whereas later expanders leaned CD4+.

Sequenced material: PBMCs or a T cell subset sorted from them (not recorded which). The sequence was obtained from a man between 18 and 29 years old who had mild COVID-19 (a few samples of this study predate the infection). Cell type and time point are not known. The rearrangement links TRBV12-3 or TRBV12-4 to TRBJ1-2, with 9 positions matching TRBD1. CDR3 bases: TGTGCCAGCAGTTTGGGACAGGGCAATGGCTACACCTTC. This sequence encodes CASSLGQGNGYTF.